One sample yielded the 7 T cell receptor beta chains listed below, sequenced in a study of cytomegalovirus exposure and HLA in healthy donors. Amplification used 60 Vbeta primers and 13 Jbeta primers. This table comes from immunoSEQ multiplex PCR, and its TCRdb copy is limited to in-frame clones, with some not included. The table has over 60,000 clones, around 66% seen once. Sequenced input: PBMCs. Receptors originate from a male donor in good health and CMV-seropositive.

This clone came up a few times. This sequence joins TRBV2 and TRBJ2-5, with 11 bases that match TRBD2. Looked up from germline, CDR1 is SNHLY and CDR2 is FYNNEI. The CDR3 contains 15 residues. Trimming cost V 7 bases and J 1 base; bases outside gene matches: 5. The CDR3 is CASTTSGVLQETQYF. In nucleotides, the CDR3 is TGTGCCAGCACGACTAGCGGGGTACTCCAAGAGACCCAGTACTTC.

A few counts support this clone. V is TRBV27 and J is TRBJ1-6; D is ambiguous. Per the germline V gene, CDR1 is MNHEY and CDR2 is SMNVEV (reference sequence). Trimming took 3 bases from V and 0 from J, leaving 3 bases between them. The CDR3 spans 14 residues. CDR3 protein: CASSFSSYNSPLHF. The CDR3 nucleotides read TGTGCCAGCAGTTTCAGCTCCTATAATTCACCCCTCCACTTT.

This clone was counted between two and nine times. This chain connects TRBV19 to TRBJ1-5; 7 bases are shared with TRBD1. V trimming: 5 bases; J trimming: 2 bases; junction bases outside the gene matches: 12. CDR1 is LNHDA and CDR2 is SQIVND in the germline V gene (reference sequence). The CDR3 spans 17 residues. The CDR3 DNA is TGTGCCAGTAGTGCTGACAGGGTTGGTGTGGGCAATCAGCCCCAGCATTTT. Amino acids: CASSADRVGVGNQPQHF.

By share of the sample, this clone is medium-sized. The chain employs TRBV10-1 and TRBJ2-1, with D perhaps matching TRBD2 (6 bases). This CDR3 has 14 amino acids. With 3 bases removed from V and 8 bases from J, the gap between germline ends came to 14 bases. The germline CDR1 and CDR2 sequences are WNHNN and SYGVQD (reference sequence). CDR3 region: CASSDSGGLDEQFF. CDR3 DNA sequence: TGCGCCAGCAGTGATAGTGGAGGGTTGGATGAGCAGTTCTTC.

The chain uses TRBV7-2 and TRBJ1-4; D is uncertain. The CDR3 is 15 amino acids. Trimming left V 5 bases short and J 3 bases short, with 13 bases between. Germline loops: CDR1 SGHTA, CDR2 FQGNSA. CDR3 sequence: CASSQEVVANEKLFF. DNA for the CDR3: TGTGCCAGCAGCCAGGAGGTTGTTGCTAATGAAAAACTGTTTTTT.

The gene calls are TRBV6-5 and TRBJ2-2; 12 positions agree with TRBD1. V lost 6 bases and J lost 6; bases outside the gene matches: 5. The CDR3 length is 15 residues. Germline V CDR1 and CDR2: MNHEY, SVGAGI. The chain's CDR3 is CASRPGQGAPGELFF. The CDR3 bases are TGTGCCAGCAGGCCGGGACAGGGGGCGCCCGGGGAGCTGTTTTTT.

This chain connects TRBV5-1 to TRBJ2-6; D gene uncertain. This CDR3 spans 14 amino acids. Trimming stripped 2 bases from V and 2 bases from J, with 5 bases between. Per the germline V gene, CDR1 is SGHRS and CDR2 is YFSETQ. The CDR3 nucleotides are TGCGCCAGCAGCTTCGAGGCTGGGGCCAACGTCCTGACTTTC. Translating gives CASSFEAGANVLTF.